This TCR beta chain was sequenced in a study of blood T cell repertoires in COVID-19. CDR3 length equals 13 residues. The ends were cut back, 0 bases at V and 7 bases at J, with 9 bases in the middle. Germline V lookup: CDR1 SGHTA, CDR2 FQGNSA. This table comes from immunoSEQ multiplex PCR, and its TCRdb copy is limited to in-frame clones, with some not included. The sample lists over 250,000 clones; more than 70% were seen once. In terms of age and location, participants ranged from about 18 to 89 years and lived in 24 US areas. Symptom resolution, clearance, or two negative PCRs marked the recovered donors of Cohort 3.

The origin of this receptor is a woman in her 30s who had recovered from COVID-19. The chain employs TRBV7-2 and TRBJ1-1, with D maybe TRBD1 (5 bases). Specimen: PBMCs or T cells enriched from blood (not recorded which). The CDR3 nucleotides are TGTGCCAGCAGCTTAGCGGGGCGGATTGAAGCTTTCTTT. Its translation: CASSLAGRIEAFF.